The source of this TCR beta chain is a study of shared clonotypes between healthy human individuals. Regarding the study as a whole: At large depth, rarefaction still showed sorted-subset sequencing to be incomplete.

Libraries were prepared by immunoSEQ multiplex PCR; TCRdb keeps only in-frame clonotypes and omits some of them. The sample shows around 600,000 clones, 95% to 98% of them seen only once. Germline loops: CDR1 SGHVS, CDR2 FQNEAQ. This CDR3 spans 18 amino acids. J gave up 1 base and V 6 bases, and 12 bases lay outside the gene matches. Naivety among CD8 cells was defined by CD45RO negativity and positive CCR7 selection, thereby excluding terminally differentiated effector memory CD45RA+ cells. This clone was counted once. Antigen specificity is unknown. The sequenced material came from naive CD8+ T cells sorted from blood. V gene TRBV7-8 combines with J gene TRBJ2-4, with TRBD1 matching over 10 bases. This clonotype was obtained from a man under 40 in good health. CDR3 DNA sequence: TGTGCCAGCAGGTCCGGGACAGGGGCCCTCTTTGCCAAAAACATTCAGTACTTC. Protein product: CASRSGTGALFAKNIQYF.